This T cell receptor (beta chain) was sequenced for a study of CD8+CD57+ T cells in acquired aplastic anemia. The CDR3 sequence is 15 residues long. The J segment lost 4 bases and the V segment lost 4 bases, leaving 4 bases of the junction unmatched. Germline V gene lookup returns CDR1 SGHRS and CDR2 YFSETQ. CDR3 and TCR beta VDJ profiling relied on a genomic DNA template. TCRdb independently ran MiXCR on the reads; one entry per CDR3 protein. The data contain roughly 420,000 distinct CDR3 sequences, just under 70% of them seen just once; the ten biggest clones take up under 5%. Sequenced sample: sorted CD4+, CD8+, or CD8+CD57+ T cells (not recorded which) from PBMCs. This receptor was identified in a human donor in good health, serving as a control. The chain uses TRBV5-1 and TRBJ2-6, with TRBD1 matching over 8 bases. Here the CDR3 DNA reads TGCGCCAGCAGCAGCCGGACAGGGGGGGCCAACGTCCTGACTTTC. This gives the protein CASSSRTGGANVLTF.